This is a list of T cell receptor beta chains from one sample in a study of T cell responses to AZD1222 COVID-19 vaccine. Measured with immunoSEQ multiplex PCR; TCRdb has only the in-frame clones, and not every one. The table includes about 170,000 clones, around nine tenths detected once. The sample consisted of peripheral blood, taken 28 days after the second AZD1222 dose. The origin of the receptors is an adult who received the AZD1222 COVID-19 vaccine. The CDR3 runs from the conserved cysteine through the conserved F or W. The D gene is left open where the match is weak. For some rows the clone size is stated as once, few or many, or as a class when expanded; others skip it.

J gene,V gene,D gene,clone size,CDR3 DNA,CDR3 protein
TRBJ1-6,TRBV2,NA,once,TGTGCCAGCAGTGAGGAGGGGACCGACAATTCACCCCTCCACTTT,CASSEEGTDNSPLHF
TRBJ2-7,TRBV5-1,NA,NA,TGCGCCAGCACCGGGGACACCATACGAGGCGAGCAGTACTTC,CASTGDTIRGEQYF
TRBJ2-7,TRBV5-5,NA,NA,TGTGCCAGCAGCTACGAAACAGGGTTCTCCTACGAGCAGTACTTC,CASSYETGFSYEQYF
TRBJ2-4,TRBV11-2,NA,NA,TGTGCCAGCAGCTTAGATCGCCAGGCCCCCCAGTACTTC,CASSLDRQAPQYF
TRBJ1-2,TRBV9,NA,NA,TGTGCCAGCAGCGTAGATGGACTATATGGCTACACCTTC,CASSVDGLYGYTF
TRBJ1-1,TRBV19,NA,NA,TGTGCCAGTAGGGTGGATCGAATGGTCTCTGAAGCTTTCTTT,CASRVDRMVSEAFF
TRBJ1-1,TRBV19,TRBD1,NA,TGTGCCACAGCCGGGACAGGGAGGGTGACTGAAGCTTTCTTT,CATAGTGRVTEAFF
TRBJ1-1,TRBV18,NA,NA,TGTGCCAGCTCACCACAGCACCATAAAATGAACACTGAAGCTTTCTTT,CASSPQHHKMNTEAFF
TRBJ2-1,TRBV5-1,TRBD2,NA,TGCGCCAGCAGCCAAAGGCCGGGGGGAGACAATGAGCAGTTCTTC,CASSQRPGGDNEQFF
TRBJ1-1,TRBV30,TRBD1,NA,TGTGCCTGGAGTTCCGGGACAGGGGGGCCCTGGTCTGAAGCTTTCTTT,CAWSSGTGGPWSEAFF
TRBJ2-3,TRBV7-8,NA,NA,TGTGCCAGCAGCTTCTGGCCGAGGGCAGAGGATACGCAGTATTTT,CASSFWPRAEDTQYF
TRBJ1-2,TRBV30,NA,few,TGTGCCTGGAGTTTCGGGGGTAACTATGGCTACACCTTC,CAWSFGGNYGYTF
TRBJ2-5,TRBV9,TRBD2,NA,TGTGCCAGCAGCATGGGACTAGGGGAGACCCAGTACTTC,CASSMGLGETQYF
TRBJ1-1,TRBV19,NA,once,TGTGCCAGTAGTTCCTGGTGGGAGGGAAACACTGAAGCTTTCTTT,CASSSWWEGNTEAFF
TRBJ2-6,TRBV4-1,TRBD1,NA,TGCGCCAGCAGCCCACGGGCGGGACAGGGGCTTTTCCCTGGGGCCAACGTCCTGACTTTC,CASSPRAGQGLFPGANVLTF
TRBJ1-1,TRBV19,NA,NA,TGTGCCAGTCGTTACAGAGGGCCCAACACTGAAGCTTTCTTT,CASRYRGPNTEAFF
TRBJ1-4,TRBV6-2/TRBV6-3,TRBD1,NA,TGTGCCAGCAGTTATCCGGGACAGGCGACGGAAAAACTGTTTTTT,CASSYPGQATEKLFF
TRBJ1-1,TRBV12-3/TRBV12-4,NA,once,TGTGCCAGCAGGGACAGAATCAAGGAAGCTTTCTTT,CASRDRIKEAFF
TRBJ1-2,TRBV5-1,TRBD1,NA,TGCGCCAGCAGCTTGGCCTGGATCAGGGGGAGCGGCTATGGCTACACCTTC,CASSLAWIRGSGYGYTF
TRBJ1-2,TRBV27,NA,NA,TGTGCCAGCGGACCAGGGTTTGATAACTATGGCTACACCTTC,CASGPGFDNYGYTF
TRBJ2-2,TRBV12-3/TRBV12-4,NA,NA,TGTGCCAGCAGCCACGAGAACACCGGGGAGCTGTTTTTT,CASSHENTGELFF
TRBJ1-4,TRBV4-1,NA,NA,TGCGCCAGCAGCCCTACCCGGGGGGAAAAACTGTTTTTT,CASSPTRGEKLFF
TRBJ1-5,TRBV27,NA,NA,TGTGCCAGCAGTTTATCCGCGACAGGACCGTATAGCAATCAGCCCCAGCATTTT,CASSLSATGPYSNQPQHF
TRBJ2-2,TRBV15,NA,once,TGTGCCACCAGCAGAGATTTAGTTACCGGGGAGCTGTTTTTT,CATSRDLVTGELFF
TRBJ1-1,TRBV12-3/TRBV12-4,NA,NA,TGTGCCAGCAGTTTCCCCGACACTGAAGCTTTCTTT,CASSFPDTEAFF
TRBJ1-2,TRBV19,NA,NA,TGTGCCAGTAGTATTGACCCTCGCTATGGCTACACCTTC,CASSIDPRYGYTF
TRBJ2-1,TRBV7-2,TRBD1,few,TGTGCCAGCAGCTCCTCCAGGGGGCGCCACAATGAGCAGTTCTTC,CASSSSRGRHNEQFF
TRBJ2-2,TRBV5-8,NA,NA,TGTGCCAGCAGCTTGAGTATCACCGGGGAGCTGTTTTTT,CASSLSITGELFF
TRBJ2-2,TRBV5-1,NA,NA,TGCGCCAGCAGCTTCTACGGGTACGGGGAGCTGTTTTTT,CASSFYGYGELFF
TRBJ2-7,TRBV4-2,NA,NA,TGTGCCAGCAGCCAATATCAGGGGGGCGAGCAGTACTTC,CASSQYQGGEQYF
TRBJ1-1,TRBV9,NA,NA,TGTGCCAGCAGCTTCGACACTGAAGCTTTCTTT,CASSFDTEAFF
TRBJ2-3,TRBV10-2,TRBD2,once,TGCGCCAGCAGTGGACTCCTCATGTCCGGGACTAGGGCAGATACGCAGTATTTT,CASSGLLMSGTRADTQYF
TRBJ2-1,TRBV3-1/TRBV3-2,TRBD2,NA,TGTGCCAGCAGCCCGGGACTAGCGGGTTACAATGAGCAGTTCTTC,CASSPGLAGYNEQFF
TRBJ2-7,TRBV6-1,TRBD1,NA,TGTGCCAGCAGTGAGGCGGGACAGGGGTCCTACGAGCAGTACTTC,CASSEAGQGSYEQYF
TRBJ2-6,TRBV24-1,NA,NA,TGTGCCACCACCAGGTCTCCCGGGACGTATTACTCTGGGGCCAACGTCCTGACTTTC,CATTRSPGTYYSGANVLTF
TRBJ2-2,TRBV7-2,NA,NA,TGTGCCAGCAGCTTAGATCAGGGCGCCCCCGGGGAGCTGTTTTTT,CASSLDQGAPGELFF
TRBJ1-3,TRBV5-1,NA,few,TGCGCCAGCAGCCAAGGCACTATGGCCGGAAACACCATATATTTT,CASSQGTMAGNTIYF
TRBJ2-3,TRBV3-1/TRBV3-2,TRBD2,NA,TGTGCCAGCAGCACCGGGACTAGCGGGGGGGAGAGCACAGATACGCAGTATTTT,CASSTGTSGGESTDTQYF
TRBJ1-2,TRBV5-1,NA,NA,TGCGCCAGCAGCGCGGACGTTCAATCTAACTATGGCTACACCTTC,CASSADVQSNYGYTF
TRBJ1-2,TRBV6-5,NA,NA,TGTGCCAGCAGCCCCCTCGAACCGGGATTCTATGGCTACACCTTC,CASSPLEPGFYGYTF
TRBJ1-5,TRBV10-3,NA,NA,TGTGCCATCAGTGATGTGTTTGGGGGGGGTTTCCAGCCCCAGCATTTT,CAISDVFGGGFQPQHF
TRBJ1-4,TRBV12-3/TRBV12-4,NA,NA,TGTGCCAGCAGCCCTCCCGGGGATGAAAAACTGTTTTTT,CASSPPGDEKLFF
TRBJ1-5,TRBV2,NA,NA,TGTGCCAGCAGGCTGGGGGATTGGAACAATCAGCCCCAGCATTTT,CASRLGDWNNQPQHF
TRBJ2-2,TRBV7-8,NA,NA,TGTGCCAGCAGTGGGGGGTACACCGGGGAGCTGTTTTTT,CASSGGYTGELFF
TRBJ1-6,TRBV5-5,TRBD1,NA,TGTGCCAGCGGACAGGGTAATTATAATTCACCCCTCCACTTT,CASGQGNYNSPLHF
TRBJ2-1,TRBV5-5,NA,NA,TGTGCCAGCAGCTTGGCCCGTAACGGATACAATGAGCAGTTCTTC,CASSLARNGYNEQFF
TRBJ1-1,TRBV30,NA,NA,TGTGCCTGGAGTGTGAATATGAACACTGAAGCTTTCTTT,CAWSVNMNTEAFF
TRBJ1-3,TRBV11-2,NA,once,TGTGCCAGCAGCTTAGTTAGAGGTCCGCTCTCTGGAAACACCATATATTTT,CASSLVRGPLSGNTIYF
TRBJ1-5,TRBV7-2,TRBD1,NA,TGTGCCAGCAGCCCAGGGGACAGACCCTATAGCAATCAGCCCCAGCATTTT,CASSPGDRPYSNQPQHF
TRBJ2-5,TRBV2,NA,NA,TGTGCCACCCAGGGGTGGGGTGAGACCCAGTACTTC,CATQGWGETQYF
TRBJ2-7,TRBV5-5,NA,NA,TGTGCCAGCAGCTTGTTGACCTCCTACGAGCAGTACTTC,CASSLLTSYEQYF
TRBJ1-1,TRBV7-2,NA,NA,TGTGCCAGCAGCCGCATGATGAACACTGAAGCTTTCTTT,CASSRMMNTEAFF
TRBJ1-2,TRBV7-9,NA,NA,TGTGCCAGCAGCCTCTCGGACAGACCGAACTATGGCTACACCTTC,CASSLSDRPNYGYTF
TRBJ1-2,TRBV5-4,TRBD1,NA,TGTGCCAGCAGCTTGGCCTACGGACAGGGGGCCGTGGTCTACACCTTC,CASSLAYGQGAVVYTF
TRBJ2-7,TRBV18,NA,NA,TGTGCCAGCTCACCCCCCAACAACAGGGCCGAGCAGTACTTC,CASSPPNNRAEQYF
TRBJ1-4,TRBV5-4,NA,NA,TGTGCCAGCAGCCGGGACGGTCTTGCGGGTTATGAAAAACTGTTTTTT,CASSRDGLAGYEKLFF